This T cell receptor beta chain stems from a study of shared clonotypes between healthy human individuals. When replicate PCRs were run on sorted subsets, they used 200 ng DNA, tens of thousands of T cell genomes. Only in-frame clones appear in the TCRdb table, and some are missing; sequencing was by immunoSEQ multiplex PCR. Of roughly 2,000,000 clones listed, about 95% are singletons. CD45RO-negative, CCR7-selected cells formed the naive CD8 fraction, which excluded terminally differentiated effector memory CD45RA+ cells. For this clone: Antigen unknown.

The study's findings and limits: Clonotype sharing across a handful of donors was observed for around 4.5% of naive CD4 clonotypes.

This CDR3 spans 16 amino acids. The germline CDR1 and CDR2 sequences are MDHEN and SYDVKM. Trimming left V 4 bases short and J 8 bases short, with 21 bases between. The chain uses TRBV28 and TRBJ2-4, with unresolved D. The specimen sequenced was naive CD8+ T cells sorted from blood. The clonotype was recovered from a man younger than 35 in good health. The DNA for the CDR3 is TGTGCCAGCAGTTCCCCCGGACGGTCCTCTGCGGACATTCAGTACTTC. Translation: CASSSPGRSSADIQYF.